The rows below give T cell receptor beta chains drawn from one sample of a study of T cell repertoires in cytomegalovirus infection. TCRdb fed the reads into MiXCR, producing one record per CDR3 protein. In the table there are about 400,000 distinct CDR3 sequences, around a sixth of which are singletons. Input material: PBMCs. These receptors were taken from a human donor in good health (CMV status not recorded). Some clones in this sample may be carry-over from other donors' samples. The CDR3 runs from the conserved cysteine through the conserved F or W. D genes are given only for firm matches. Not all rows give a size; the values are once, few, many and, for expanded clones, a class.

DNA: TGTGCCAGCAGTGGGAACAGCCCACTCACTGAAGCTTTCTTT
CDR3: CASSGNSPLTEAFF
J: TRBJ1-1
size: many
V: TRBV6-1
D: NA

DNA: TGTGCCAGCAGCCGAGGGACTAGCGGGAGCTTTGGCGAGCAGTACTTC
CDR3: CASSRGTSGSFGEQYF
J: TRBJ2-7
size: few
V: TRBV7-9
D: TRBD2

DNA: TGTGCCAGCACCACGTACCCCTACAATGAGCAGTTCTTC
CDR3: CASTTYPYNEQFF
J: TRBJ2-1
size: few
V: TRBV11-2
D: NA

DNA: TGTGCCAGCAGTTTGTACCGTCTCAGCGGCTACGAGCAGTACTTC
CDR3: CASSLYRLSGYEQYF
J: TRBJ2-7
size: many
V: TRBV12-3/TRBV12-4
D: NA

DNA: TGTGCTAGTGGTTTGGTCCGGGGCGCTGAAGCTTTCTTT
CDR3: CASGLVRGAEAFF
J: TRBJ1-1
size: NA
V: TRBV12-5
D: NA

DNA: TGTGCCAGCAGCTTAGCAGCGCGCACCGGGGAGCTGTTTTTT
CDR3: CASSLAARTGELFF
J: TRBJ2-2
size: few
V: TRBV7-2
D: NA

DNA: TGCAGCGTTGAAGTCCGGACAGCAACTAATGAAAAACTGTTTTTT
CDR3: CSVEVRTATNEKLFF
J: TRBJ1-4
size: NA
V: TRBV29-1
D: NA

DNA: TGTGCCAGCAGCGACGACAGAACGAATGAAAAACTGTTTTTT
CDR3: CASSDDRTNEKLFF
J: TRBJ1-4
size: NA
V: TRBV7-6
D: NA

DNA: TGTGCCAGCAGCTCAATAGGCATCTGGGGGGAGACCCAGTACTTC
CDR3: CASSSIGIWGETQYF
J: TRBJ2-5
size: many
V: TRBV7-9
D: NA

DNA: TGTGCCAGCAGCCCCCTGGGAATACAGAGCAACACTGAAGCTTTCTTT
CDR3: CASSPLGIQSNTEAFF
J: TRBJ1-1
size: NA
V: TRBV14
D: NA

DNA: TGCGCCAGCAGCTGGGCTAGGGGGCGAGGGAACACTGAAGCTTTCTTT
CDR3: CASSWARGRGNTEAFF
J: TRBJ1-1
size: few
V: TRBV5-1
D: TRBD1

DNA: TGTGCCAGTCGTGGGAGAGGACTAGCGGGATCTAGCACAGATACGCAGTATTTT
CDR3: CASRGRGLAGSSTDTQYF
J: TRBJ2-3
size: few
V: TRBV19
D: TRBD2

DNA: TGTGCCAGCAGAAGAGCGGGGGCCAACACAGATACGCAGTATTTT
CDR3: CASRRAGANTDTQYF
J: TRBJ2-3
size: few
V: TRBV5-4
D: TRBD2

DNA: TGTGCCAGCAGTGTCCGGAGGACTAGCGGGAGGACCCCCGCCAATGAGCAGTTCTTC
CDR3: CASSVRRTSGRTPANEQFF
J: TRBJ2-1
size: NA
V: TRBV6-1
D: TRBD2

DNA: TGTGCCAGCAGCCTAGACCCGGGACAGGGCACAGATACGCAGTATTTT
CDR3: CASSLDPGQGTDTQYF
J: TRBJ2-3
size: NA
V: TRBV7-4
D: TRBD1

DNA: TGTGCCAGCAGTCCCGGAGGCCGGGCTAATGAAAAACTGTTTTTT
CDR3: CASSPGGRANEKLFF
J: TRBJ1-4
size: NA
V: TRBV28
D: NA

DNA: TGTGCCAGCAGCTTACTAAGGGGGCCCGGGGAGACCCAGTACTTC
CDR3: CASSLLRGPGETQYF
J: TRBJ2-5
size: many
V: TRBV7-6
D: TRBD1

DNA: TGTGCCAGCAGTTACTCGTTCTTAGCCGGCACATTGAACACTGAAGCTTTCTTT
CDR3: CASSYSFLAGTLNTEAFF
J: TRBJ1-1
size: few
V: TRBV6-5
D: NA

DNA: TGTGCCAGCAGCCCACACAGGGAGGGATCACCCCTCCACTTT
CDR3: CASSPHREGSPLHF
J: TRBJ1-6
size: NA
V: TRBV7-2
D: NA

DNA: TGTGCCAGCAGCTTACTGGGACTACCGAGCTCCTACGAGCAGTACTTC
CDR3: CASSLLGLPSSYEQYF
J: TRBJ2-7
size: NA
V: TRBV7-8
D: TRBD2

DNA: TGTGCCAGCAGCTCCCCGGGGCTAGCGGGGGCACAGGGTACGCAGTATTTT
CDR3: CASSSPGLAGAQGTQYF
J: TRBJ2-3
size: few
V: TRBV5-8
D: TRBD2

DNA: TGCAGTGCTCCCCTACCGGGACTACGAAGGGACGAGCAGTACTTC
CDR3: CSAPLPGLRRDEQYF
J: TRBJ2-7
size: NA
V: TRBV20-1
D: TRBD2

DNA: TGTGCCAGCAGCCTCCCCGGGACTAGCGGGAGTCAGCAGTTCTTC
CDR3: CASSLPGTSGSQQFF
J: TRBJ2-1
size: NA
V: TRBV14
D: TRBD2

DNA: TGTGCCAGCAGCCAAAAGGACAGCTACTATGGCTACACCTTC
CDR3: CASSQKDSYYGYTF
J: TRBJ1-2
size: many
V: TRBV7-9
D: NA

DNA: TGTGCCACCAGCAGAGGTGGACAGGGAGAGACCCAGTACTTC
CDR3: CATSRGGQGETQYF
J: TRBJ2-5
size: few
V: TRBV15
D: TRBD1

DNA: TGCGCCAGCAGCCAAGGTCGGACAGGGGAAAGCAATCAGCCCCAGCATTTT
CDR3: CASSQGRTGESNQPQHF
J: TRBJ1-5
size: many
V: TRBV4-1
D: TRBD1

DNA: TGTGCCAGCAGCCTACTCCTTAGCACAGATACGCAGTATTTT
CDR3: CASSLLLSTDTQYF
J: TRBJ2-3
size: many
V: TRBV7-2
D: NA

DNA: TGCGCCAGCAGCTTCACCGGGACACCGAACACTGAAGCTTTCTTT
CDR3: CASSFTGTPNTEAFF
J: TRBJ1-1
size: few
V: TRBV5-1
D: NA

DNA: TGTGCCAGCAGCGCCGGAATGGTGGAGGAAAAACTGTTTTTT
CDR3: CASSAGMVEEKLFF
J: TRBJ1-4
size: few
V: TRBV5-6
D: NA

DNA: TGTGCCAGCAGCACAGGAACCGGGCCCCGGCAGGGCTACACCTTC
CDR3: CASSTGTGPRQGYTF
J: TRBJ1-2
size: once
V: TRBV11-2
D: NA

DNA: TGTGCCATCAGTCAAACAGAGAACACTGAAGCTTTCTTT
CDR3: CAISQTENTEAFF
J: TRBJ1-1
size: many
V: TRBV10-3
D: NA